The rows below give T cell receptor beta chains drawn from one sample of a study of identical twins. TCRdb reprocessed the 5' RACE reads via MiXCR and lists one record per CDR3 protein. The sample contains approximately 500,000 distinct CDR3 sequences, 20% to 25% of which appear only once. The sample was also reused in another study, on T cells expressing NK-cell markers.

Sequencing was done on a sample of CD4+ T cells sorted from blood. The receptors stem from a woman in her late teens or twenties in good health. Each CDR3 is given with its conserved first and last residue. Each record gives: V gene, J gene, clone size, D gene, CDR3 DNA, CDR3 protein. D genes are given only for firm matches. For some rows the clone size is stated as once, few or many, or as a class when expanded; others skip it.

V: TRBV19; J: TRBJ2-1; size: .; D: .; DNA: TGTGCCAGTAGTGTTTCGGGGAATGAGCAGTTCTTC; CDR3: CASSVSGNEQFF
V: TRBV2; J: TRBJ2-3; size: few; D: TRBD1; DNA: TGTGCCAGCAGCGACTCCGGGACAGGGGGTCCAGATACGCAGTATTTT; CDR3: CASSDSGTGGPDTQYF
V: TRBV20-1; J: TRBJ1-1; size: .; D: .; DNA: TGCAGTGCTAGTGTGGGGGTAGGGGACACTGAAGCTTTCTTT; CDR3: CSASVGVGDTEAFF
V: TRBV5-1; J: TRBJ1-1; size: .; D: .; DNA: TGCGCCAGCAGCTTGAACCCAGGGGAGGGCGGCACTGAAGCTTTCTTT; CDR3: CASSLNPGEGGTEAFF
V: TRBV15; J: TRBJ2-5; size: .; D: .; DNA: TGTGCCACCAGCAGAGATACTAGGGCAAAGACCCAGTACTTC; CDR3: CATSRDTRAKTQYF
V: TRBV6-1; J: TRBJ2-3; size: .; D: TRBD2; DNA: TGTGCCAGCAGTCCGTCGGCGGGGGGACGAAATACGCAGTATTTT; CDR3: CASSPSAGGRNTQYF
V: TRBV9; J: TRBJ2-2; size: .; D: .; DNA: TGTGCCAGCAGCGAGCGGGCCCTAAGGACCGGGGAGCTGTTTTTT; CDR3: CASSERALRTGELFF
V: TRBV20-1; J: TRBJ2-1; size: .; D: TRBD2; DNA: TGCAGTGCCCTAACCGGGCGGGGGGGCCTGAATGAGCAGTTCTTC; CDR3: CSALTGRGGLNEQFF
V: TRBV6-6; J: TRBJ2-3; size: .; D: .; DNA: TGTGCCAGCAGAAGCTTCAGAGATACGCAGTATTTT; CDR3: CASRSFRDTQYF
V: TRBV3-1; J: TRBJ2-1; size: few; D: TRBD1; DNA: TGTGCCGGCCAAGCTCTGACAGGGGAGCAGTTCTTC; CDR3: CAGQALTGEQFF
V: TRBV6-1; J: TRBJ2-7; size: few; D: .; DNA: TGTGCCAGCAAGAGGGGACGGCCCTACGAGCAGTACTTC; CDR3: CASKRGRPYEQYF
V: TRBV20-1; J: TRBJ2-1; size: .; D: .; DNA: TGCAGTGCAGTGGACGTCTGGAATGAGCAGTTCTTC; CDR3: CSAVDVWNEQFF
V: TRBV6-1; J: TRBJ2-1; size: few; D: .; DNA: TGTGCCAGCAAGGCGGTGGGGATCGGCCGGCGGTACAATGAGCAGTTCTTC; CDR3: CASKAVGIGRRYNEQFF
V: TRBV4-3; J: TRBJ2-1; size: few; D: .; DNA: TGCGCCAGCAGCCAAGATTTTGCGGGCCCGAGCTCCTACAATGAGCAGTTCTTC; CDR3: CASSQDFAGPSSYNEQFF
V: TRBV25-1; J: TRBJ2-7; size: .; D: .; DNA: TGTGCCAGCAGTGCGAGTCTGGGGCAAGAGCAGTACTTC; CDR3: CASSASLGQEQYF
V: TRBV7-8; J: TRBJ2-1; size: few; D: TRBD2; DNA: TGTGCCAGTAAATGGACTAGCGGGAGTGATGAGCAGTTCTTC; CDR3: CASKWTSGSDEQFF
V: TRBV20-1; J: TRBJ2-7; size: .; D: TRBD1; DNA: TGCAGTGCTACCGGACAGGGGGAATTCTACGAGCAGTACTTC; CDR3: CSATGQGEFYEQYF
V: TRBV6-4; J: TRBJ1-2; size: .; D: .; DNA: TGTGCCAGCAGTGACCAGGGGCGCGGTGGCGGTGGCTACACCTTC; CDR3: CASSDQGRGGGGYTF
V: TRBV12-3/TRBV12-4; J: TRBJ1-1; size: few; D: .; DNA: TGTGCCAGCAGTCCGGGGGTCTGGGGCACTGAAGCTTTCTTT; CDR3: CASSPGVWGTEAFF